The subject of this entry is one T cell receptor beta chain. Its specificity is not known. This sample is drawn from a study of OX40 agonist ivuxolimab in advanced cancers. Study outcomes and limitations: Researchers report that CD8+ T cells had, on average, more expanded clones than CD4+. Among the nonresponders, some also had low normalized T-cell clonal expansion. At 0.1 to 3.0 mg/kg, CD4+ and CD8+ blood T cells expanded clonally by week 6.

Sequenced by immunoSEQ multiplex PCR; TCRdb stores in-frame clones only, minus some. Here the sample spans tens of thousands of clones, about 90% being singletons. The CDR3 has 14 amino acids. V was shortened by 0 bases and J by 3 bases, with 8 bases between the two germline ends. Per the germline V gene, CDR1 is MNHEY and CDR2 is SVGAGI. The specimen comprised CD4+ or CD8+ T cells sorted from blood, sampled in a trial of the OX40 agonist ivuxolimab. The clonotype comes from an adult with an advanced solid tumor such as melanoma, head and neck, liver or kidney cancer. The rearrangement uses TRBV6-5 and TRBJ1-2; D is perhaps TRBD1 (5 bases). The CDR3 DNA follows: TGTGCCAGCAGTTACTCCCGGGACCACTATGGCTACACCTTC. Its protein is CASSYSRDHYGYTF.